This passage covers 19 T cell receptor beta chains from one sample sequenced in a study of T cell repertoires in cytomegalovirus infection. TCRdb reprocessed the reads with MiXCR, giving one entry per CDR3 protein. This table has fewer than 350,000 distinct CDR3 sequences, 17% appearing once. Sequencing input: PBMCs. These receptors were collected from a human donor in good health (CMV status not recorded). Some clones in this sample may be carry-over from other donors' samples.

This chain uses TRBV7-4 with TRBJ2-2, with TRBD2 matching 12 bases. The V gene end was trimmed by 5 bases and the J gene end by 5 bases; junction bases not matched to a gene: 18. The CDR3 has 20 amino acids. CDR1 and CDR2 (germline): SGHVT, SQSDAQ. The CDR3 protein is CASSPHPSGGAGEGTGELFF. The CDR3 DNA follows: TGTGCCAGCAGCCCGCACCCTAGCGGGGGGGCGGGAGAAGGAACCGGGGAGCTGTTTTTT. Variable domain in full (rest from reference TRBV7-4 and TRBJ2-2): GAGVSQSPRYKVAKRGRDVALRCDSISGHVTLYWYRQTLGQGSEVLTYSQSDAQRDKSGRPSGRFSAERPERSVSTLKIQRTEQGDSAVYLCASSPHPSGGAGEGTGELFFGEGSRLTVL.

This clonotype has more than one count but fewer than ten. CDR3 in amino acids: CASTLSSGGRGSQYF. In nucleotides, the CDR3 is TGTGCCAGCACTCTATCTTCGGGGGGGAGGGGATCGCAGTACTTC. This chain links TRBV12-3 or TRBV12-4 with TRBJ2-7, with 8 nucleotides matching TRBD2. V lost 7 bases to trimming and J lost 9 bases; unmatched junction nucleotides: 17. The CDR3 is made up of 15 amino acids.

The chain couples TRBV6-1 to TRBJ1-5; the D gene is possibly TRBD1 (6 bases). Germline V lookup: CDR1 MNHNS, CDR2 SASEGT. The CDR3 spans 14 residues. Deletions cut 5 bases from V and 10 bases from J, with 18 bases between. The CDR3 coding sequence is TGTGCCAGCAGTACGGGTCTACAGGGTTTCCCCCAGCATTTT. Translating gives CASSTGLQGFPQHF.

V and J are TRBV6-6 and TRBJ1-1, with TRBD1 as a possible D gene (6 bases). The CDR3 contains 14 residues. Germline V gene lookup returns CDR1 MNHNY and CDR2 SVGAGI (reference sequence). V shed 6 bases and J shed 5 bases, with 16 bases lying between them. Written as DNA, the CDR3 is TGTGCCAGCAGCAATCGGGGGGCGCAGACTGAAGCTTTCTTT. Its translation is CASSNRGAQTEAFF.

This clonotype counts as hyperexpanded. The rearrangement joins TRBV7-8 to TRBJ2-5; D possibly corresponds to TRBD1 (6 bases). V was cut by 3 bases and J by 5 bases, with 13 bases left in between. The CDR3 runs 14 residues. Germline CDR1 is SGHVS and CDR2 is FQNEAQ. In DNA, the CDR3 is TGTGCCAGCAGCTTCGGTACAGGGCAGGAGACCCAGTACTTC. This encodes CASSFGTGQETQYF.

This clonotype was found a few times. This rearrangement joins TRBV10-3 to TRBJ2-7; possibly TRBD2 for D (6 bases). Between the trimmed V and J ends, which lost 6 bases and 2 bases, there was a span of 20 bases. The CDR3 totals 16 residues. Looked up from germline, CDR1 is ENHRY and CDR2 is SYGVKD. CDR3 DNA: TGTGCCATCAGCCAACCCCCGGGACTGGGAGCCTACGAGCAGTACTTC. Translation: CAISQPPGLGAYEQYF.

This clonotype showed up many times. The gene calls are TRBV7-9 and TRBJ2-7, with 9 bases lining up with TRBD1. Germline V CDR1 and CDR2: SEHNR, FQNEAQ (reference sequence). Trimming took 9 bases from V and 2 from J; bases not matched to a gene: 5. The CDR3 totals 13 residues. The CDR3 here is CASSGTGTYEQYF. The CDR3 DNA follows: TGTGCCAGTTCCGGGACAGGGACCTACGAGCAGTACTTC.

This clonotype has a handful of counts. The gene calls are TRBV10-3 and TRBJ1-5; 9 bases line up with TRBD1. V was pared by 7 bases and J by 5 bases, with 9 bases of the junction left unmatched. CDR1 and CDR2 from the germline V gene are ENHRY and SYGVKD. The CDR3 extends over 15 amino acids. The CDR3 bases are TGTGCCATCAAGAGTGACAGGGGGAGGGATCAGCCCCAGCATTTT. Protein sequence: CAIKSDRGRDQPQHF.

The chain links TRBV5-1 to TRBJ1-2, with D possibly matching TRBD1 (6 bases). CDR1 SGHRS and CDR2 YFSETQ come from the germline V gene. V lost 5 bases, J lost 4 bases, and 18 bases lay in between. The CDR3 is made up of 15 amino acids. For the CDR3, the DNA is TGCGCCAGCAGATCCCAGGGGTCGGGATCCTATGGCTACACCTTC. Its protein is CASRSQGSGSYGYTF.

This clonotype was recorded at least ten times. This chain links TRBV12-3 or TRBV12-4 with TRBJ2-7; D is perhaps TRBD2 (6 bases). V was trimmed by 3 bases and J by 5 bases, leaving 8 bases between them. This CDR3 is built from 12 residues. CDR3 nucleotide sequence: TGTGCCAGCAGTTTGGAGGGCCACGAGCAGTACTTC. It yields the protein CASSLEGHEQYF.

This clonotype has at least ten counts. The chain employs TRBV7-3 and TRBJ2-7; D may be TRBD1 (6 bases). Trimming removed 5 bases from V and 2 bases from J, with 16 bases in between. Germline CDR1 reads SGHTA; CDR2 reads FQGTGA. The CDR3 covers 15 residues. The CDR3 DNA reads TGTGCCAGCAGCCTGAACGCAGGGGTGGCCTACGAGCAGTACTTC. Protein sequence: CASSLNAGVAYEQYF.

This clonotype was observed many times. The J gene is TRBJ2-7, the V gene TRBV18, with 7 positions matching TRBD2. CDR1 and CDR2 from the germline V gene are KGHSH and LQKENI. J was trimmed by 5 bases and V by 3 bases; bases with no gene match: 4. CDR3 length: 13 residues. The CDR3 sequence: CASSPGGKHEQYF. CDR3 DNA: TGTGCCAGCTCACCCGGGGGGAAACACGAGCAGTACTTC.

Only one count was recorded for this clonotype. CDR3 sequence: CASSLEATDQETQYF. The CDR3 DNA sequence: TGTGCCAGCAGCTTAGAGGCAACCGATCAAGAGACCCAGTACTTC. This sequence joins TRBV7-9 and TRBJ2-5, with D unclear. The CDR3 totals 15 residues. From germline, CDR1 is SEHNR and CDR2 FQNEAQ (reference sequence). V dropped 1 base and J dropped 2 bases, with 11 bases sitting between them.

The genes are TRBV2 and TRBJ1-1, with TRBD1 matching 9 bases. The germline CDR1 and CDR2 sequences are SNHLY and FYNNEI. The junction had 3 bases not matched to a gene; V was cut back by 6 bases and J by 4 bases. The length of the CDR3 is 13 residues. CDR3 DNA: TGTGCCAGCAGATTGACAGGGGGCACTGAAGCTTTCTTT. This translates into CASRLTGGTEAFF.

The rearrangement uses TRBV27 and TRBJ1-1, with D unresolved. Germline V gene data show CDR1 as MNHEY and CDR2 as SMNVEV (reference sequence). This CDR3 is 13 amino acids long. Deletions cut 6 bases from V and 2 bases from J, with 10 bases between. CDR3 loop: CASSRSPNTEAFF. The CDR3 DNA follows: TGTGCCAGCAGCCGCAGTCCTAACACTGAAGCTTTCTTT.

This clonotype was found many times. The J gene is TRBJ2-7, the V gene TRBV7-6, with unresolved D. The CDR3 runs 13 residues. V dropped 0 bases and J dropped 1 base, with 4 bases sitting between them. Germline assignment: CDR1 SGHVS and CDR2 FNYEAQ. The CDR3 sequence is CASSLARSYEQYF. In DNA, the CDR3 is TGTGCCAGCAGCTTAGCCAGGTCCTACGAGCAGTACTTC.

V usage is TRBV6-1 and J usage is TRBJ2-5; TRBD2 agrees at 9 bases. V trimming: 6 bases; J trimming: 1 base; junction bases outside the gene matches: 12. CDR3 length: 17 amino acids. From germline, CDR1 is MNHNS and CDR2 SASEGT. CDR3 DNA sequence: TGTGCCAGCAGCCCGGGGGTCCTGCGGGGGGGCCAAGAGACCCAGTACTTC. It yields the protein CASSPGVLRGGQETQYF.

The sample holds many counts of this clonotype. This rearrangement joins TRBV28 to TRBJ1-2; D remains unclear. The V gene's germline CDR1 is MDHEN and CDR2 SYDVKM. CDR3 length equals 11 residues. With 5 bases removed from V and 5 bases from J, the gap between germline ends came to 6 bases. In nucleotides, the CDR3 is TGTGCCAGCAGTGTGGGGTATGGCTACACCTTC. Translating it yields CASSVGYGYTF.

This clonotype has a single count. The chain uses TRBV19 and TRBJ1-1; the D is unclear. Germline-derived CDR1 and CDR2 are LNHDA and SQIVND (reference sequence). This CDR3 comprises 14 residues. Trimming pared 1 base from V and 0 bases from J, leaving 6 bases between. CDR3 DNA: TGTGCCAGTAGTATAGTCCTTATGAACACTGAAGCTTTCTTT. It yields the protein CASSIVLMNTEAFF.